This TCR beta chain was observed in a study of spatial heterogeneity in lung cancer. Study information: Mean representation of each unique TCR and UMI combination in the raw reads exceeded 8.5 occurrences.

This clonotype is labeled large (0.1 to 1%). Time point specified: sample taken at primary tumor resection. Material for sequencing was whole RNA from tumor, nontumor lung or frozen PBMC, left unsorted. Untreated early-stage non-small cell lung cancer patients, around 70 in total, were the donors. With 0 bases removed from V and 1 base from J, the gap between germline ends came to 10 bases. Germline V gene data show CDR1 as SQVTM and CDR2 as ANQGSEA. The length of the CDR3 is 14 residues. The library protocol tagged each TCR cDNA with a unique molecular identifier. TCRdb independently ran MiXCR on the 5' RACE reads; one entry per CDR3 protein. The sample carries about 1,500 distinct CDR3 sequences, under 9% recorded once.

V and J are TRBV29-1 and TRBJ2-7, with D possibly TRBD1 on 5 matching bases. This sequence was found in a female donor with early-stage non-small cell lung cancer. The sample was normal lung tissue next to the tumor, taken at surgery. The CDR3 region is CSVEDNDSSYEQYF. The CDR3 DNA reads TGCAGCGTTGAAGACAACGACAGTTCCTACGAGCAGTACTTC.